The following is a T cell receptor beta chain sequence with its context. The antigen it recognizes is unknown. Base qualities are missing; no much larger clone stands one base away. This entry is derived from a study of T cell repertoires in cytomegalovirus infection (dated by TCRdb to between 2018 and 2021). The study in broad terms: Alongside well-studied HLA-B-restricted epitopes, the peptide stimulations were aimed at recently identified HLA-C-restricted CMV epitopes, whose presentation resists viral immunomodulation. Donor HLA type was relevant to the analysis, because carriage of CMV infection together with the matching HLA type was indicated by public TCR beta signatures. Findings and caveats that apply to the study as a whole: Cumulative frequency of public TCR beta family members discriminated carriers of CMV infection plus the relevant HLA type in this cohort and an independent 352-donor cohort. In the ex vivo response, HLA-C-restricted CMV-specific TCR beta clonotypes were dominant, and in two of eight donors the single most frequent clonotype came from this HLA-C-restricted group.

Sequencing instrument: Illumina HiSeq 1500. Using fastp trimming at Q25 and MiXCR clonotype assembly, TCRdb reanalyzed the public sequencing data and kept in-frame beta chains. Every distinct CDR3 protein forms one entry, paired with its most common genes and DNA. In this sample the table shows fewer than 1,000,000 distinct CDR3 sequences, around 32% of which occur a single time. The ten largest clones take up 13% of the sample. Interpreted using the paper, the treatment or condition label stands for: in vitro stimulation with specific CMV peptide epitopes to enrich CMV-specific T cells. Sequences MNHGY (CDR1) and SVAAGI (CDR2) are obtained from the germline V gene. The CDR3 starts with the cysteine, ends with the phenylalanine, and has 17 residues. The read is trimmed to its CDR3 DNA, 51 bases read in frame from base 1. The V and J ends are trimmed by 6 bases and 2 bases, leaving 20 bases between them.

The rearranged segments are TRBV6-9 and TRBJ1-5; 6 matching bases give a weak D call of TRBD1. The TCR originated in a human donor in good health (CMV status not recorded). Some clones in this sample may be carry-over from other donors' samples. Source: cultured CD8+ T cells from PBMCs, taken from culture after CMV antigen stimulation. At the DNA level, the sequence is TGTGCCAGCAGCAAAAACGTACGAGGGGGAGGCAATCAGCCCCAGCATTTT. The resulting protein is CASSKNVRGGGNQPQHF.